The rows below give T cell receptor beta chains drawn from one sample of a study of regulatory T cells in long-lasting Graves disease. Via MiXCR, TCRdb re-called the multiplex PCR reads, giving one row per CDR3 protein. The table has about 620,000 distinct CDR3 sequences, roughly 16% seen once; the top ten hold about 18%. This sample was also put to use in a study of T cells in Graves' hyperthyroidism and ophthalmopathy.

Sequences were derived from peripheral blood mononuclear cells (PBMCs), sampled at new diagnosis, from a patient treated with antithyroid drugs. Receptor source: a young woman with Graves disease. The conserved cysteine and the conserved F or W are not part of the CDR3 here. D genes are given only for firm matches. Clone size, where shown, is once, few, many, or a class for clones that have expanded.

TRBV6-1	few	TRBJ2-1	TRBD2	ASSRRTSGYPYNEQF
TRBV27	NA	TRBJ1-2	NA	ASSEAGAGKVYGYT
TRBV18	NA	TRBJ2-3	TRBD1	ASSEGATDTQY
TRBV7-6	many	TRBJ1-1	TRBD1	ASSYLQGSTEAF
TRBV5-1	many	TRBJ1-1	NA	ASSWDKAEAF
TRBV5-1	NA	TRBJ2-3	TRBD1	ASSHGDRGISTDTQY
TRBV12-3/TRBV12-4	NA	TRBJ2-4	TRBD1	ASREGQGGGIQY
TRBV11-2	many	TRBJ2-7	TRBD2	ASSFAGRPVDEQY
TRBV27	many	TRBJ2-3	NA	ASSPGPAPDTQY
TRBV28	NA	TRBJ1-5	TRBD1	ASSLGEDRGIGQPQH
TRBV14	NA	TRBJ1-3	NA	ASSQVRGHSGNTIY
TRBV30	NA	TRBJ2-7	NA	AWSGRGARITYEQY
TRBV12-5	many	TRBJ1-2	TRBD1	ASGSGDRGIYGYT
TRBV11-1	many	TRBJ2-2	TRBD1	ASSRDRSAGELF
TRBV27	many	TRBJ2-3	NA	ASSSVPFADLTDTQY
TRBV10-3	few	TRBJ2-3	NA	ATARDTDTQDTQY
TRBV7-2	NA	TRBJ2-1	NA	ASRAARRNEQF